What follows are 28 T cell receptor beta chains derived from one specimen sequenced in a study of blood T cell repertoires in COVID-19. Profiled with immunoSEQ multiplex PCR; TCRdb holds only in-frame clones, not every one. Of around 330,000 clones listed, roughly 89% were seen once; the top ten hold 8% to 9%. Input material: PBMCs or T cells enriched from blood (not recorded which). These receptors originate from a woman aged 18-35 years who had recovered from COVID-19.

The chain is built from TRBV2 and TRBJ2-1; no reliable D call. Trimming removed 7 bases at V and 5 bases at J, with 3 bases between. There are 10 residues in the CDR3. In germline, CDR1 is SNHLY, CDR2 FYNNEI. The CDR3 DNA sequence: TGTGCCAGCATAGACAATGAGCAGTTCTTC. Encoded protein: CASIDNEQFF.

The chain uses TRBV12-3 or TRBV12-4 and TRBJ1-1, with D tentatively TRBD1 (6 bases). V dropped 5 bases and J dropped 5 bases, with 9 bases sitting between them. CDR3 length: 12 amino acids. Written as DNA, the CDR3 is TGTGCCAGCAGTCTACAGGGAACTGAAGCTTTCTTT. It specifies CASSLQGTEAFF.

The chain couples TRBV3-1 (or the pseudogene TRBV3-2) to TRBJ2-3; the match to TRBD2 covers 8 bases. The CDR3 length is 13 residues. V was pared by 5 bases and J by 6 bases, with 4 bases of the junction left unmatched. The V gene's germline CDR1 is LGHDT and CDR2 YNNKEL (reference sequence). The CDR3 DNA follows: TGTGCCAGCAGCAGCGGGAGCTCGGATACGCAGTATTTT. This encodes CASSSGSSDTQYF.

This clone has a handful of counts. The chain is built from TRBV14 and TRBJ1-4; D remains unclear. Germline values: CDR1 SGHDN, CDR2 FVKESK. The CDR3 extends over 16 amino acids. V was shortened by 4 bases and J by 5 bases, with 17 bases between the two germline ends. CDR3: CASSPPPAGKNEKLFF. Written as DNA, the CDR3 is TGTGCCAGCAGCCCGCCGCCAGCGGGGAAAAATGAAAAACTGTTTTTT.

This clone was detected once. This rearrangement joins TRBV2 to TRBJ2-1; 14 bases agree with TRBD2. The germline V gene has CDR1 SNHLY and CDR2 FYNNEI. V lost 2 bases, J lost 7 bases, and 25 bases stayed unmatched. CDR3 length equals 23 residues. The CDR3 sequence is CASSERDYHRRTSGRPGVNEQFF. CDR3 nucleotides: TGTGCCAGCAGTGAACGCGACTACCATAGAAGGACTAGCGGGAGGCCAGGGGTGAATGAGCAGTTCTTC.

The rearrangement links TRBV6-2 or TRBV6-3 to TRBJ1-1; D gene uncertain. The CDR3 contains 15 residues. Germline V gene sequence: CDR1 MNHEY, CDR2 SVGEGT. The V end was cut by 6 bases, the J end by 1 base, with 15 bases between. Written as DNA, the CDR3 is TGTGCCAGCAGCGACTGGAAATTTGGGAACACTGAAGCTTTCTTT. It translates to CASSDWKFGNTEAFF.

The chain carries TRBV5-4 and TRBJ2-2; perhaps TRBD2 as D (6 bases). Germline loops: CDR1 SGHNT, CDR2 YYREEE (reference sequence). This CDR3 contains 15 residues. Trimming cost V 3 bases and J 7 bases, with 16 bases left between them. The CDR3 here is CASSSIRSGDGELFF. The CDR3 nucleotides are TGTGCCAGCAGCTCCATACGGTCGGGGGACGGGGAGCTGTTTTTT.

The CDR3 DNA sequence: TGTGCCAGCAGTCGAGGGGACAGGGAAAATTCACCCCTCCACTTT. Amino acids: CASSRGDRENSPLHF. This chain connects TRBV28 to TRBJ1-6; 9 nucleotides agree with TRBD1. This CDR3 contains 15 residues. Germline V gives CDR1 MDHEN, CDR2 SYDVKM. The V segment lost 5 bases and the J segment 7 bases; nucleotides outside the gene matches: 6.

The chain couples TRBV6-6 to TRBJ1-5, with TRBD1 as a possible D gene (5 bases). The CDR3 has 13 residues. Trimming shortened V by 1 base and J by 7 bases, and 8 bases separated the two germline ends. Germline values: CDR1 MNHNY, CDR2 SVGAGI (reference sequence). This CDR3 reads CASSYWGEQPQHF. The CDR3 nucleotides are TGTGCCAGCAGTTACTGGGGGGAGCAGCCCCAGCATTTT.

This clone was picked up one time. This chain links TRBV19 with TRBJ1-6; D unclear. V shed 4 bases and J shed 7 bases, with 14 bases lying between them. Germline V gene lookup returns CDR1 LNHDA and CDR2 SQIVND (reference sequence). The CDR3 is 15 amino acids. The CDR3 reads CASSTQSLQNSPLHF. The CDR3 nucleotides are TGTGCCAGTAGTACGCAATCCTTACAGAATTCACCCCTCCACTTT.

The V gene is TRBV27, the J gene TRBJ2-1, with 8 bases aligning to TRBD1. CDR1 is MNHEY, CDR2 SMNVEV, per germline (reference sequence). V trimming: 6 bases; J trimming: 6 bases; junction bases outside the gene matches: 1. The CDR3 contains 12 residues. The DNA of the CDR3 is TGTGCCAGCAGCGACAGGGGCAATGAGCAGTTCTTC. Translating gives CASSDRGNEQFF.

The genes are TRBV2 and TRBJ1-6; 7 bases align to TRBD1. The CDR3 loop spans 14 amino acids. Trimming took 10 bases from V and 3 from J; bases not matched to a gene: 6. Germline-derived CDR1 and CDR2 are SNHLY and FYNNEI. The CDR3 reads CAIKGGFYNSPLHF. In DNA form, the CDR3 reads TGTGCCATCAAAGGGGGCTTCTATAATTCACCCCTCCACTTT.

The chain joins TRBV7-3 to TRBJ2-1, with 8 bases that match TRBD2. Germline assignment: CDR1 SGHTA and CDR2 FQGTGA. The CDR3 has 16 residues. V lost 5 bases to trimming and J lost 4 bases; unmatched junction nucleotides: 10. The CDR3: CASSLELADPYNEQFF. CDR3 sequence (DNA): TGTGCCAGCAGCCTCGAACTAGCGGACCCGTACAATGAGCAGTTCTTC.

V is TRBV14 and J is TRBJ1-2; 7 nucleotides line up with TRBD1. Trimming took 3 bases from V and 6 from J; bases not matched to a gene: 7. CDR1 and CDR2 (germline): SGHDN, FVKESK. The CDR3 spans 14 residues. The DNA for the CDR3 is TGTGCCAGCAGCCAGACAGGGTTTTTGGATGGCTACACCTTC. Its translation is CASSQTGFLDGYTF.

The chain carries TRBV27 and TRBJ2-5, with TRBD1 matching over 9 bases. Trimming cost V 2 bases and J 7 bases; bases outside gene matches: 20. The germline gives CDR1 MNHEY, CDR2 SMNVEV (reference sequence). The CDR3 covers 19 residues. This chain's CDR3 is CASSLKGLAGQGPLGTQYF. The CDR3 DNA reads as TGTGCCAGCAGTTTAAAAGGGTTGGCGGGACAGGGCCCCCTGGGGACCCAGTACTTC.

The chain links TRBV12-3 or TRBV12-4 to TRBJ2-7; TRBD1 matches at 9 bases. The CDR3 consists of 13 residues. V lost 7 bases, J lost 7 bases, and 8 bases stayed unmatched. The CDR3 nucleotides are TGTGCCAGCACCCGGGACAGGGTGGGTGAGCAGTACTTC. Its translation is CASTRDRVGEQYF.

This CDR3 reads CASSTFGSSGNTIYF. Here the CDR3 DNA reads TGTGCCAGCAGTACCTTCGGGAGCTCTGGAAACACCATATATTTT. The chain links TRBV28 to TRBJ1-3; no definite D call. CDR3 size: 15 residues. Germline loops: CDR1 MDHEN, CDR2 SYDVKM. The ends were cut back, 5 bases at V and 0 bases at J, with 11 bases in the middle.

A few counts support this clone. The chain couples TRBV7-3 to TRBJ2-1; 16 positions match TRBD2. There are 18 residues in the CDR3. V shed 3 bases, J shed 7 bases, and the junction held 9 bases outside the gene matches. Germline CDR1 and CDR2: SGHTA and FQGTGA. The CDR3 DNA reads TGTGCCAGCAGCTTGCAGGGACTAGCGGGAGGGCCCGTTAATGAGCAGTTCTTC. Translated: CASSLQGLAGGPVNEQFF. Full variable domain (missing parts from reference TRBV7-3 and TRBJ2-1): GAGVSQTPSNKVTEKGKYVELRCDPISGHTALYWYRQSLGQGPEFLIYFQGTGAADDSGLPNDRFFAVRPEGSVSTLKIQRTERGDSAVYLCASSLQGLAGGPVNEQFFGPGTRLTVL.

The chain employs TRBV2 and TRBJ2-5; 9 positions match TRBD2. Germline V gene data show CDR1 as SNHLY and CDR2 as FYNNEI. CDR3 length: 15 residues. The ends lost 1 base at V and 2 bases at J; junction bases unmatched: 2. The CDR3 reads CASSEVLAGQETQYF. CDR3 coding DNA: TGTGCCAGCAGTGAAGTCCTAGCGGGACAAGAGACCCAGTACTTC.

The V gene is TRBV9, the J gene TRBJ1-1; 7 bases fit TRBD1. With 7 bases clipped from V and 5 bases from J, the junction kept 8 bases outside the gene matches. The CDR3 consists of 13 residues. CDR1 is SGDLS and CDR2 is YYNGEE in the germline V gene. The CDR3: CASDTGAGTEAFF. CDR3 nucleotide sequence: TGTGCCAGCGATACAGGGGCCGGTACTGAAGCTTTCTTT.

This rearrangement joins TRBV7-9 to TRBJ1-1; no firm D call. Germline V lookup: CDR1 SEHNR, CDR2 FQNEAQ (reference sequence). The CDR3 totals 13 residues. The V gene lost 7 bases and the J gene lost 4 bases, with 13 bases spanning the gap. CDR3 amino acids: CASTQNEGTEAFF. As DNA, the CDR3 is TGTGCCAGCACCCAAAACGAGGGCACTGAAGCTTTCTTT. Drawing the rest from reference TRBV7-9 and TRBJ1-1, the complete variable domain is DTGVSQNPRHKITKRGQNVTFRCDPISEHNRLYWYRQTLGQGPEFLTYFQNEAQLEKSRLLSDRFSAERPKGSFSTLEIQRTEQGDSAMYLCASTQNEGTEAFFGQGTRLTVV.

Concerning this clone: At the DNA level, this CDR3 is encoded by other sequences in the same sample as well. The chain uses TRBV3-1 (or the pseudogene TRBV3-2) and TRBJ1-1; TRBD1 matches at 8 bases. The CDR3 extends over 14 amino acids. The V segment lost 3 bases and the J segment 5 bases; nucleotides outside the gene matches: 5. CDR1 and CDR2 from the germline V gene are LGHDT and YNNKEL (reference sequence). Written as DNA, the CDR3 is TGTGCCAGCAGCCACGGACAGGGTGGGACTGAAGCTTTCTTT. It specifies CASSHGQGGTEAFF.

The J gene is TRBJ2-2, the V gene TRBV19, with D possibly TRBD2 on 5 matching bases. V lost 4 bases, J lost 9 bases, and 12 bases lay in between. Per germline, CDR1 LNHDA and CDR2 SQIVND (reference sequence). The CDR3 has 13 residues. As DNA, the CDR3 is TGTGCCAGTAGTACCACTAGGGCTTGGGAGCTGTTTTTT. Translated: CASSTTRAWELFF.

The chain links TRBV5-1 to TRBJ1-4; no clear D gene. The CDR3 runs to 14 residues. Germline lookup yields CDR1 SGHRS and CDR2 YFSETQ. Trimming cost V 4 bases and J 4 bases, with 11 bases left between them. The CDR3 DNA reads as TGCGCCAGCAGCCTGCAACCGGGTAATGAAAAACTGTTTTTT. Translating gives CASSLQPGNEKLFF.

The chain combines TRBV4-1 with TRBJ2-5; D is unclear. The CDR3 is made up of 15 amino acids. Per germline, CDR1 MGHRA and CDR2 YSYEKL. Trimming left V 1 base short and J 5 bases short, with 14 bases between. CDR3: CASSQGLGLRETQYF. CDR3 bases: TGCGCCAGCAGCCAAGGGTTAGGCCTGCGGGAGACCCAGTACTTC.

The gene calls are TRBV5-4 and TRBJ2-3; 7 nucleotides line up with TRBD2. The CDR3 runs 16 residues. The ends lost 0 bases at V and 0 bases at J; junction bases unmatched: 4. The V gene's germline CDR1 is SGHNT and CDR2 YYREEE (reference sequence). CDR3 coding DNA: TGTGCCAGCAGCTTGGGTCTAGCGGAGAGCACAGATACGCAGTATTTT. Encoded protein: CASSLGLAESTDTQYF.

This clone was seen only once. The genes are TRBV28 and TRBJ1-5; tentatively, D is TRBD1 (5 bases). CDR3 length: 17 residues. Per germline, CDR1 MDHEN and CDR2 SYDVKM. V lost 2 bases and J lost 1, with 15 bases in between. The CDR3, as DNA: TGTGCCAGCAGTTTAAAACAGGTGGGACTAAGCAATCAGCCCCAGCATTTT. This translates into CASSLKQVGLSNQPQHF. The whole variable domain, remainder taken from reference TRBV28 and TRBJ1-5, is DVKVTQSSRYLVKRTGEKVFLECVQDMDHENMFWYRQDPGLGLRLIYFSYDVKMKEKGDIPEGYSVSREKKERFSLILESASTNQTSMYLCASSLKQVGLSNQPQHFGDGTRLSIL.

This clone was observed a single time. DNA for the CDR3: TGTGCCAGCTCACCGAATCCGGGACAAACGAACACTGAAGCTTTCTTT. This codes for CASSPNPGQTNTEAFF. This chain links TRBV18 with TRBJ1-1; TRBD1 might be the D (6 bases). The CDR3 totals 16 residues. Germline V gene data show CDR1 as KGHSH and CDR2 as LQKENI. The V end was cut by 3 bases, the J end by 1 base, with 15 bases between. The full variable domain, completed using reference TRBV18 and TRBJ1-1, is NAGVMQNPRHLVRRRGQEARLRCSPMKGHSHVYWYRQLPEEGLKFMVYLQKENIIDESGMPKERFSAEFPKEGPSILRIQQVVRGDSAAYFCASSPNPGQTNTEAFFGQGTRLTVV.